The clone carrying this TCR beta chain occurred a few times. In germline, CDR1 is DFQATT, CDR2 SNEGSKA (reference sequence). Trimming cost V 4 bases and J 2 bases, with 15 bases left between them. This CDR3 contains 14 residues. Together with a sample-barcoded 5' primer, a J-beta primer mix was included in a second PCR lasting roughly 6 to 12 cycles. MiXCR, applied by TCRdb to the 5' RACE reads, yields one record per CDR3 protein. The table shows approximately 730,000 distinct CDR3 sequences, with about 42% occurring only once. This sample stems from a study of blood T cells in healthy people across ages.

The chain has TRBV20-1 and TRBJ2-7, with TRBD1 as a possible D gene (6 bases). The sequenced sample was blood. The receptor was isolated from a woman aged 60-70 years in good health. The DNA for the CDR3 is TGCAGTGCTAAAACTGGGACATCCGCCTACGAGCAGTACTTC. It is translated as CSAKTGTSAYEQYF.